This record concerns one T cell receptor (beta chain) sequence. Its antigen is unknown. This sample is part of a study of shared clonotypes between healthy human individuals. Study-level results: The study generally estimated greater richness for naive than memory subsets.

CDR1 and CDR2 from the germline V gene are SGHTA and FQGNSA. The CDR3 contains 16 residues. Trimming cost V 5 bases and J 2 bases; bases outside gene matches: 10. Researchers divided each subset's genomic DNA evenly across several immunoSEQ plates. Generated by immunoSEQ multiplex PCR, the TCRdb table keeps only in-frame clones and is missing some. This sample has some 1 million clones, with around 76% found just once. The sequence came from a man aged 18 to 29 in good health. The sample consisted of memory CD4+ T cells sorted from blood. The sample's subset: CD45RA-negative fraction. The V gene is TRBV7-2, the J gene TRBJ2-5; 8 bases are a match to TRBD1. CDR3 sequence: CASSKNRGAYQETQYF. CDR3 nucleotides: TGTGCCAGCAGCAAAAACAGGGGGGCGTATCAAGAGACCCAGTACTTC.